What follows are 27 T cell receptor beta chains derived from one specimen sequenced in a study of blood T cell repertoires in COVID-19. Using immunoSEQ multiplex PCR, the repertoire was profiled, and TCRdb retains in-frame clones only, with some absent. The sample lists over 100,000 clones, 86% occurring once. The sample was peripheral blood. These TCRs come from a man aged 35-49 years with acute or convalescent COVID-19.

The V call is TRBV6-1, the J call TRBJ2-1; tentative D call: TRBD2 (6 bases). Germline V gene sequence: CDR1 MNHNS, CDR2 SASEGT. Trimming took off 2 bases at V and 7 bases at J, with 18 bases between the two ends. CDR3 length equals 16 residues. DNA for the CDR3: TGTGCCAGCAGTGAACCATCGGGACTGAATTTGAATGAGCAGTTCTTC. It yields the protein CASSEPSGLNLNEQFF.

The CDR3 nucleotides are TGTGCGGCAGGCTCCTTCTCTGGAAACACCATATATTTT. Amino acid sequence: CAAGSFSGNTIYF. The chain links TRBV19 to TRBJ1-3; D unclear. The CDR3 spans 13 residues. Germline V gene data show CDR1 as LNHDA and CDR2 as SQIVND (reference sequence).

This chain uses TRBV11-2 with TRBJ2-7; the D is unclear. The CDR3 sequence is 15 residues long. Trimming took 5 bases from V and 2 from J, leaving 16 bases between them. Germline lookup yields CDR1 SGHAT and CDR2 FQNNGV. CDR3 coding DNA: TGTGCCAGCAGCGTGATGGCGGTTCAGACCTACGAGCAGTACTTC. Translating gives CASSVMAVQTYEQYF.

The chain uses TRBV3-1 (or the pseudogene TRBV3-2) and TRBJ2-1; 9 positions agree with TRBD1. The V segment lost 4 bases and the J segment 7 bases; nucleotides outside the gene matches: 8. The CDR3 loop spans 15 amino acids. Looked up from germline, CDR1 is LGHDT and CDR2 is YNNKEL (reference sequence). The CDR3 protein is CASSLQTGGGNEQFF. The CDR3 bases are TGTGCCAGCAGCCTACAGACAGGGGGAGGGAATGAGCAGTTCTTC.

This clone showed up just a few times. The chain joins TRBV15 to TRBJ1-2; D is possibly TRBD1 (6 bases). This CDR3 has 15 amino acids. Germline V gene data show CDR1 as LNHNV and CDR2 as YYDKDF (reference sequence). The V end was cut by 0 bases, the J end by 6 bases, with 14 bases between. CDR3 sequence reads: CATSRDRGGRDGYTF. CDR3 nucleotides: TGTGCCACCAGCAGAGATCGAGGGGGGAGGGATGGCTACACCTTC.

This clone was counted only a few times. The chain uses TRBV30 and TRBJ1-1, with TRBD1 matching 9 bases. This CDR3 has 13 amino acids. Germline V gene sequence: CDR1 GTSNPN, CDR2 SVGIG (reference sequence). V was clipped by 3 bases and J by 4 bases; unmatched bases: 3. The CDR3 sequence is CAWRPGQGTEAFF. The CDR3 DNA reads TGTGCCTGGAGGCCGGGACAGGGCACTGAAGCTTTCTTT.

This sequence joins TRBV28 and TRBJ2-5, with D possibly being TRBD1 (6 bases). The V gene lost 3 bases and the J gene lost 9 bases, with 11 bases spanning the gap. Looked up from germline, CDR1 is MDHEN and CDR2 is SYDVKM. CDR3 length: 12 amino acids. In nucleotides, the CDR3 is TGTGCCAGCAGTTTGCGACAGGCACCCCAGTACTTC. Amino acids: CASSLRQAPQYF. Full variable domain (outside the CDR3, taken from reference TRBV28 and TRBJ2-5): DVKVTQSSRYLVKRTGEKVFLECVQDMDHENMFWYRQDPGLGLRLIYFSYDVKMKEKGDIPEGYSVSREKKERFSLILESASTNQTSMYLCASSLRQAPQYFGPGTRLLVL.

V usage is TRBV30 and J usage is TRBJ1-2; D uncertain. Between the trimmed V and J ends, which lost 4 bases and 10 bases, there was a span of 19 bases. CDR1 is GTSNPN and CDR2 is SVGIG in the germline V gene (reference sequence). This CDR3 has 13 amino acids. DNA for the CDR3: TGTGCCTGGAAGGTCTCCGGGATCCAATACTACACCTTC. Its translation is CAWKVSGIQYYTF.

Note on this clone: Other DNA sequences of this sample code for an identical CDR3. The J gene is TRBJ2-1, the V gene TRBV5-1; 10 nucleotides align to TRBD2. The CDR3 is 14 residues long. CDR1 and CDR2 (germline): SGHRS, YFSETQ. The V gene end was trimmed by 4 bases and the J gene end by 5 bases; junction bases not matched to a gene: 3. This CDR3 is CASSRTSGNNEQFF. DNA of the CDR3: TGCGCCAGCAGCCGCACTAGCGGGAACAATGAGCAGTTCTTC.

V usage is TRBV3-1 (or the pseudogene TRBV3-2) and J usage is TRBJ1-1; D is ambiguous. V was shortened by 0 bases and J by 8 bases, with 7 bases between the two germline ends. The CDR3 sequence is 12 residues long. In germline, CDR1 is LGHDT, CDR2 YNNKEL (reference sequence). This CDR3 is CASSQESMEAFF. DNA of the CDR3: TGTGCCAGCAGCCAAGAATCAATGGAAGCTTTCTTT.

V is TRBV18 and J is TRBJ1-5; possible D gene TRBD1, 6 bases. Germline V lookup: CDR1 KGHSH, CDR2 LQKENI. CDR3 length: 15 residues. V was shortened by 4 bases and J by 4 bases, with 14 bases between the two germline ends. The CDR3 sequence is CASSLQGLGNQPQHF. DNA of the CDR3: TGTGCCAGCTCACTACAGGGATTGGGGAATCAGCCCCAGCATTTT.

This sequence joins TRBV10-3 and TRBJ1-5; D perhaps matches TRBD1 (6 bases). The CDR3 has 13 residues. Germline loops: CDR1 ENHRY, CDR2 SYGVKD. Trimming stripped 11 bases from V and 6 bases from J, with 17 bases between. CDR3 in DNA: TGTGCCGCCCACCCAGGGGCGGGTCAGCCCCAGCATTTT. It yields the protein CAAHPGAGQPQHF.

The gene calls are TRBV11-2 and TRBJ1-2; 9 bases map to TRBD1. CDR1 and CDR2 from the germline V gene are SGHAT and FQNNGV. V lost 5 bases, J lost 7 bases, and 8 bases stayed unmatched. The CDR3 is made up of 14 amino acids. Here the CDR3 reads CASSPAGQGSGYTF. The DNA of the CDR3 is TGTGCCAGCAGCCCGGCGGGACAGGGATCTGGCTACACCTTC.

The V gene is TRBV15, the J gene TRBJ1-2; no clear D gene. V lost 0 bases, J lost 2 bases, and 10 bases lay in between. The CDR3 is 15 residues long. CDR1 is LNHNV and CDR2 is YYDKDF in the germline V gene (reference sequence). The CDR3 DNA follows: TGTGCCACCAGCAGAGATACTTACCAAAACTATGGCTACACCTTC. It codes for CATSRDTYQNYGYTF.

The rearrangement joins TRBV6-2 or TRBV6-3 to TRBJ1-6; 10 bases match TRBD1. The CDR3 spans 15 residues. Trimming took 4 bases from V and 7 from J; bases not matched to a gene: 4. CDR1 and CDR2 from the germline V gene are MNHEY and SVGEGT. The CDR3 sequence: CASSSRQGANSPLHF. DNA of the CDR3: TGTGCCAGCAGTTCGAGACAGGGGGCGAATTCACCCCTCCACTTT.

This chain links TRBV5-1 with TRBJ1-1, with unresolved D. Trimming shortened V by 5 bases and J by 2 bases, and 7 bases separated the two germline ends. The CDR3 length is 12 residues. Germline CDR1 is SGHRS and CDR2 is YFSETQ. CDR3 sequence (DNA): TGCGCCAGCAGTCGGAGTAACACTGAAGCTTTCTTT. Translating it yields CASSRSNTEAFF.

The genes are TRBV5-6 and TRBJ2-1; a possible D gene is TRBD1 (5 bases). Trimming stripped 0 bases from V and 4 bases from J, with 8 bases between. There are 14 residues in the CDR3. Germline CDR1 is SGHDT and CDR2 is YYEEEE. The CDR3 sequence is CASSLVGAYNEQFF. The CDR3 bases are TGTGCCAGCAGCTTGGTAGGGGCTTACAATGAGCAGTTCTTC.

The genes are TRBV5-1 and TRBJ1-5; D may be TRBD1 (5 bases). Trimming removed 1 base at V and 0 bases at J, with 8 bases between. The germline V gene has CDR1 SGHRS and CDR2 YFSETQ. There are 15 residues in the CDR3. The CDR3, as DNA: TGCGCCAGCAGCTTGAAAGGGGATAGCAATCAGCCCCAGCATTTT. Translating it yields CASSLKGDSNQPQHF.

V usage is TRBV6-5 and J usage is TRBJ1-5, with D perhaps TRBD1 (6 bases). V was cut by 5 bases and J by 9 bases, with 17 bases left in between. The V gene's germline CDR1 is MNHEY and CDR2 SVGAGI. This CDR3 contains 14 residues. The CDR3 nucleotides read TGTGCCAGCAGTAAACGGGACACCAATTTGCCCCAGCATTTT. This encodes CASSKRDTNLPQHF.

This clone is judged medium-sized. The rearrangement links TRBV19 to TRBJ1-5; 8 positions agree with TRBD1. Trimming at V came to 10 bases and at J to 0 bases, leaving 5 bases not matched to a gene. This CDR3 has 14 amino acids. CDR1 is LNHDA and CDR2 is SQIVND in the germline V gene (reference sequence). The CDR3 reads CATATGDSNQPQHF. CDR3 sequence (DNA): TGTGCCACCGCGACAGGGGATAGCAATCAGCCCCAGCATTTT.

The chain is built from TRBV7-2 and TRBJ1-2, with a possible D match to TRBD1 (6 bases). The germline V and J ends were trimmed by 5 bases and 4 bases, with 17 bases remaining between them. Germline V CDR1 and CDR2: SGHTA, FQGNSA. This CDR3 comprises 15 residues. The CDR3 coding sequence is TGTGCCAGCAGCCCTAGCCCGACAGGACCCTATGGCTACACCTTC. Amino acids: CASSPSPTGPYGYTF.

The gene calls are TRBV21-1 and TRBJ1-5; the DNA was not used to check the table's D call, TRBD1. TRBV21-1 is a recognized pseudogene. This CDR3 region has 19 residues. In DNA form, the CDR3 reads TGTGCCAGCAGCAAAGGCAGTCCTTTCAGGATGAAAAGGAATCAGCCCCAGCATTTT. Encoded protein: CASSKGSPFRMKRNQPQHF.

The CDR3 loop reads CASGRTSTYEQYF. CDR3 in DNA: TGTGCCAGCGGGAGGACTTCTACCTACGAGCAGTACTTC. The rearrangement links TRBV6-5 to TRBJ2-7; perhaps TRBD2 as D (6 bases). Germline CDR1 MNHEY, CDR2 SVGAGI. The CDR3 contains 13 residues. V was pared by 8 bases and J by 2 bases, with 13 bases between.

The CDR3 DNA reads TGTGCCAGCAGCCCCGACAGGGCCGGGTACAATGAGCAGTTCTTC. Its translation is CASSPDRAGYNEQFF. The rearrangement links TRBV11-3 to TRBJ2-1; 7 bases are a match to TRBD1. CDR1 and CDR2 from the germline V gene are SGHNT and YENEEA. Losses at the gene ends were 5 bases for V and 4 bases for J; bases not matched to a gene: 8. This CDR3 contains 15 residues. Variable domain in full (rest from reference TRBV11-3 and TRBJ2-1): EAGVVQSPRYKIIEKKQPVAFWCNPISGHNTLYWYLQNLGQGPELLIRYENEEAVDDSQLPKDRFSAERLKGVDSTLKIQPAELGDSAVYLCASSPDRAGYNEQFFGPGTRLTVL.

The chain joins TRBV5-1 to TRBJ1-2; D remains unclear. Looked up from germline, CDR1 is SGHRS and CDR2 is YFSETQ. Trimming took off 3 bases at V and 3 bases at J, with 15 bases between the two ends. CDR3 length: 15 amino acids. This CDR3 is CASSSGRGLDYGYTF. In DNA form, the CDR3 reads TGCGCCAGCAGCTCGGGGAGAGGACTTGACTATGGCTACACCTTC. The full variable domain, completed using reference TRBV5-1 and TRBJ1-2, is KAGVTQTPRYLIKTRGQQVTLSCSPISGHRSVSWYQQTPGQGLQFLFEYFSETQRNKGNFPGRFSGRQFSNSRSEMNVSTLELGDSALYLCASSSGRGLDYGYTFGSGTRLTVV.

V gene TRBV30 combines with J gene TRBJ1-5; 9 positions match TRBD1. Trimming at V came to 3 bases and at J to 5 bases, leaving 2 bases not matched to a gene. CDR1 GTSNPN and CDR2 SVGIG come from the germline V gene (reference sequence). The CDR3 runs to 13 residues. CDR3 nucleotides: TGTGCCTGGAGCGACAGGGGGGATCAGCCCCAGCATTTT. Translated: CAWSDRGDQPQHF.

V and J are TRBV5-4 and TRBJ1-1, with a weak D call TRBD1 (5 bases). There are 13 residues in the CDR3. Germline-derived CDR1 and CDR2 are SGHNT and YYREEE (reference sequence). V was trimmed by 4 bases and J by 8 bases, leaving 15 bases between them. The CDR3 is CASSRGVGQEAFF. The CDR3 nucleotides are TGTGCCAGCAGCCGGGGGGTGGGGCAGGAAGCTTTCTTT.